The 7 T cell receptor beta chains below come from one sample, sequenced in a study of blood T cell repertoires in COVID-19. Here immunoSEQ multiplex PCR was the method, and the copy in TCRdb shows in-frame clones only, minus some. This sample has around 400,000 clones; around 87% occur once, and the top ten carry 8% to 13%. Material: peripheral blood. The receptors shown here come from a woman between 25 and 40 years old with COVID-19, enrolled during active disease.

CDR3 loop: CASRSQGYTDTQYF. DNA for the CDR3: TGTGCCAGCAGAAGTCAGGGTTACACAGATACGCAGTATTTT. V and J are TRBV2 and TRBJ2-3, with D possibly TRBD1 on 5 matching bases. The length of the CDR3 is 14 residues. The germline gives CDR1 SNHLY, CDR2 FYNNEI. V was shortened by 6 bases and J by 2 bases, with 12 bases between the two germline ends.

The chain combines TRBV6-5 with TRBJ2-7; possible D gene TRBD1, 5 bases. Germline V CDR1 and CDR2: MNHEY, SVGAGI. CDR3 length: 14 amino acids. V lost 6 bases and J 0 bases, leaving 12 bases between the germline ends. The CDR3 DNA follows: TGTGCCAGCAGGCAGACAGCGAGCTCCTACGAGCAGTACTTC. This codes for CASRQTASSYEQYF.

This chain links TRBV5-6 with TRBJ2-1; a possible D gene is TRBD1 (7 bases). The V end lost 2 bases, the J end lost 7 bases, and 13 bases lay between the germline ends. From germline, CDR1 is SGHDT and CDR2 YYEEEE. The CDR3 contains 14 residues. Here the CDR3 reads CASSFRGTVNEQFF. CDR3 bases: TGTGCCAGCAGCTTTCGGGGGACAGTAAATGAGCAGTTCTTC.

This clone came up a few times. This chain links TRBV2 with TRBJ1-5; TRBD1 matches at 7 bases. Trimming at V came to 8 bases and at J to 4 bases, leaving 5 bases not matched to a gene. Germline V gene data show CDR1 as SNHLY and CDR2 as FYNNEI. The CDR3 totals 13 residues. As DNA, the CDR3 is TGTGCCAGCCAAGGACAGGAAAATCAGCCCCAGCATTTT. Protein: CASQGQENQPQHF.

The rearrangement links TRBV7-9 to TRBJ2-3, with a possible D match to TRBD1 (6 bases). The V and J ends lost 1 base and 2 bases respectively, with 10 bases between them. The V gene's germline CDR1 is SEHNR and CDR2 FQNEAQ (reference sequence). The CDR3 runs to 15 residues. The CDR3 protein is CASSLGTATTDTQYF. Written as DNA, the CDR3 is TGTGCCAGCAGCTTAGGGACAGCCACCACAGATACGCAGTATTTT.

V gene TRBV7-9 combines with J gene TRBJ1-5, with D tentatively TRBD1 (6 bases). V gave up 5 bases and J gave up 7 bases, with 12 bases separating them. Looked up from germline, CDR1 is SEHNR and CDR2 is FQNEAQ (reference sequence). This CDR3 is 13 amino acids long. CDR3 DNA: TGTGCCAGCAGCGTGGACAGCGGCCAGCCCCAGCATTTT. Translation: CASSVDSGQPQHF.

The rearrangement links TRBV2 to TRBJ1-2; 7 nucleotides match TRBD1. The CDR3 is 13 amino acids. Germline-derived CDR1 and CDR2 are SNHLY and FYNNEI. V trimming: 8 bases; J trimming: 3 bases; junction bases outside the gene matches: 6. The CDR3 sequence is CASGGQRDYGYTF. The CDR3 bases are TGTGCCAGCGGGGGACAGCGGGACTATGGCTACACCTTC.